This section outlines one T cell receptor (beta chain) sequence together with its context. Its specificity is unknown. This sample is part of a study of T cells in localized non-small cell lung cancer. General observations from the study: Adjacent lung exhibited a median of about 57 among the 100 most abundant tumor clones. Overall survival was longer when the density of T cells in the blood was higher. Because sequencing included only one region (of the tumor), heterogeneity remains possible.

The germline gives CDR1 SGHTA, CDR2 FQGTGA. This CDR3 is built from 15 residues. Trimming at V came to 2 bases and at J to 4 bases, leaving 6 bases not matched to a gene. Sequenced by immunoSEQ multiplex PCR; TCRdb stores in-frame clones only, minus some. This table has approximately 23,000 clones, 70% to 90% appearing once. Source: peripheral blood, taken before any cancer treatment. V and J are TRBV7-3 and TRBJ2-7; 9 bases agree with TRBD2. This clonotype originated in a male donor aged 60 or over with stage I lung adenocarcinoma. The CDR3 protein is CASSLSGTSLYEQYF. The DNA of the CDR3 is TGTGCCAGCAGCTTATCGGGGACTAGCCTATACGAGCAGTACTTC.